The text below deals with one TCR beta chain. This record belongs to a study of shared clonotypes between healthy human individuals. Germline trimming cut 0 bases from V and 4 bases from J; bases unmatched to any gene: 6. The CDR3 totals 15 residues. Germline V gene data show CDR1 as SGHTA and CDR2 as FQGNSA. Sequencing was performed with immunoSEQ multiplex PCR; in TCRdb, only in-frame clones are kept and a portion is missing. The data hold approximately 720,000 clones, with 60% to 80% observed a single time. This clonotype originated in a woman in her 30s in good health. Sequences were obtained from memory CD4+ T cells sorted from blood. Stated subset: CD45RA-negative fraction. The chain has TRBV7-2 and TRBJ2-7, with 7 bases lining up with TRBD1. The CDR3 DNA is TGTGCCAGCAGCTTAGCGAGGGGACAGCAGTACGAGCAGTACTTC. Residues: CASSLARGQQYEQYF.